This TCR beta chain derives from a study of beta chain features in type 1 diabetes. In the study overall: No age, gender or cell yield differences were seen between patients and healthy donors. Findings and limits, study-wide: Compared to healthy donors, patients appeared to have naive, central memory and Treg TCRB repertoires that were more alike.

Investigators reverse transcribed all isolated RNA, so they sequenced expressed TCRB transcripts. Generated by immunoSEQ multiplex PCR, the TCRdb table keeps only in-frame clones and is missing some. The sample yields 850,000 to 900,000 clones, roughly 17% seen once. In the case of this clone: What it binds is unknown.

V lost 0 bases and J 8 bases, leaving 12 bases between the germline ends. The CDR3 has 14 residues. The germline V gene encodes CDR1 LGHNA and CDR2 YNFKEQ. The material sequenced was naive CD4+ T cells from blood. The origin of this receptor is a woman aged 18-29 years in good health. The chain carries TRBV4-2 and TRBJ2-3; D is ambiguous. CDR3 residues: CASSQDRIGVTQYF. The DNA of the CDR3 is TGTGCCAGCAGCCAAGACAGGATCGGTGTTACGCAGTATTTT.